Below are 9 T cell receptor beta chains sequenced from a single sample in a study of molecular identifiers for immune sequencing clone quantification. TCRdb re-called the PCR reads through MiXCR, storing one row per CDR3 protein. The sample contains over 550,000 distinct CDR3 sequences, approximately 24% of which appear only once. Sequenced sample: naive CD8+ T cells from blood, with Jurkat cell RNA spiked in. The sample's subset: FACS-sorted CD8+CD4-CCR7+CD45RA+ naive T cells. These receptors were obtained from a human donor in good health. Some libraries in this study had Jurkat cell RNA spiked in.

This clonotype was counted a few times. The chain's CDR3 is CSKTRVSEQFF. CDR3 DNA: TGCAGTAAGACGCGAGTGAGTGAGCAGTTCTTC. The chain joins TRBV20-1 to TRBJ2-1; D remains unclear. Germline-derived CDR1 and CDR2 are DFQATT and SNEGSKA (reference sequence). V was cut by 8 bases and J by 9 bases, with 14 bases left in between. The CDR3 runs to 11 residues.

This clonotype was picked up many times. The CDR3: CAWSTWSGGHEQYF. CDR3 bases: TGTGCCTGGAGTACCTGGTCAGGGGGCCACGAGCAGTACTTC. V is TRBV30 and J is TRBJ2-7; 8 nucleotides line up with TRBD1. CDR1 GTSNPN and CDR2 SVGIG come from the germline V gene (reference sequence). The CDR3 is 14 residues long. Losses at the gene ends were 2 bases for V and 5 bases for J; bases not matched to a gene: 8.

This clonotype was seen many times. V gene TRBV5-1 combines with J gene TRBJ1-1; D ambiguous. This CDR3 region has 11 residues. Trimming pared 5 bases from V and 8 bases from J, leaving 10 bases between. The germline gives CDR1 SGHRS, CDR2 YFSETQ. CDR3 sequence: CASSWNGEAFF. For the CDR3, the DNA is TGCGCCAGCAGTTGGAACGGGGAAGCTTTCTTT.

This clonotype has only a few counts. This rearrangement joins TRBV20-1 to TRBJ2-7; 8 nucleotides agree with TRBD1. The CDR3 length is 13 residues. The J segment lost 4 bases and the V segment lost 3 bases, leaving 5 bases of the junction unmatched. Germline lookup yields CDR1 DFQATT and CDR2 SNEGSKA (reference sequence). The CDR3 region is CSARGTGEYEQYF. CDR3 DNA sequence: TGCAGTGCTAGGGGGACAGGCGAATACGAGCAGTACTTC.

This clonotype was picked up many times. The V call is TRBV12-5, the J call TRBJ2-1; D remains unclear. Germline V CDR1 and CDR2: LGHNT, FRNRAP. CDR3 length equals 12 residues. Between the trimmed V and J ends, which lost 4 bases and 8 bases, there was a span of 9 bases. CDR3 sequence: CASGSYLDEQFF. In DNA form, the CDR3 reads TGTGCTAGTGGTTCCTACCTGGATGAGCAGTTCTTC.

About this clonotype: The junction does not match germline at one end; this may be a read error. The chain couples TRBV9 to TRBJ1-3; D unresolved. CDR1 and CDR2 (germline): SGDLS, YYNGEE. The CDR3 runs to 13 residues. DNA of the CDR3: TGTGTCAGCAGCGGTTCCTCTGGAAACACCATATATTTT. Residues: CVSSGSSGNTIYF. The full variable domain, rest sourced from reference TRBV9 and TRBJ1-3, is DSGVTQTPKHLITATGQRVTLRCSPRSGDLSVYWYQQSLDQGLQFLIQYYNGEERAKGNILERFSAQQFPDLHSELNLSSLELGDSALYFCVSSGSSGNTIYFGEGSWLTVV.

This clonotype is a singleton in its sample. An end of the junction does not agree with germline; a read error may underlie this. This chain links TRBV6-1 with TRBJ1-1; D is undetermined. The germline gives CDR1 MNHNS, CDR2 SASEGT. The CDR3 contains 14 residues. CDR3 residues: CASSEVPGPLEAFF. In nucleotides, the CDR3 is TGCGCCAGCAGTGAAGTGCCCGGACCCCTTGAAGCTTTCTTT.

This clonotype was seen repeatedly, ten times or more. The CDR3 bases are TGTGCCAGCAGCCAGGGAGCCTACTGGTACGAGCAGTACTTC. It translates to CASSQGAYWYEQYF. The V and J genes are TRBV14 and TRBJ2-7, with D possibly matching TRBD2 (5 bases). The CDR3 length is 14 residues. V lost 3 bases to trimming and J lost 4 bases, with 13 bases between them. CDR1 and CDR2 (germline): SGHDN, FVKESK.

This clonotype was seen a few times. V usage is TRBV9 and J usage is TRBJ1-2, with D unresolved. CDR1 is SGDLS and CDR2 is YYNGEE in the germline V gene. The CDR3 length is 13 residues. V was trimmed by 8 bases and J by 3 bases, leaving 14 bases between them. The DNA for the CDR3 is TGTGCCAGTAGTCGGGCCTTTGACTATGGCTACACCTTC. The encoded protein is CASSRAFDYGYTF.